This TCR beta chain is drawn from a study of OX40 agonist ivuxolimab in advanced cancers. Sequencing used immunoSEQ multiplex PCR; TCRdb keeps in-frame clones, though not all of them. In the table there are about 80,000 clones, around 85% of which are singletons. Germline values: CDR1 SGDLS, CDR2 YYNGEE. V lost 0 bases and J lost 3, with 11 bases in between. The CDR3 sequence is 15 residues long. Sequencing used CD4+ or CD8+ T cells sorted from blood, obtained in a trial of the OX40 agonist ivuxolimab. The chain uses TRBV9 and TRBJ2-3, with D maybe TRBD2 (6 bases). The origin of this receptor is an adult with an advanced solid tumor such as melanoma, head and neck, liver or kidney cancer. Here the CDR3 reads CASSVAGGKTDTQYF. The CDR3 DNA reads TGTGCCAGCAGCGTAGCTGGGGGGAAAACAGATACGCAGTATTTT.